The 21 T cell receptor beta chains listed next were all sequenced from one sample in a study of OX40 agonist ivuxolimab in advanced cancers. Only in-frame clones appear in the TCRdb table, and some are missing; sequencing was by immunoSEQ multiplex PCR. The sample yields over 60,000 clones, approximately 80% seen once. Source: CD4+ or CD8+ T cells sorted from blood, taken in a trial of the OX40 agonist ivuxolimab. The receptors originated from an adult with an advanced solid tumor such as melanoma, head and neck, liver or kidney cancer.

The CDR3 sequence is CASSVANSGGAINEQFF. The CDR3 nucleotides read TGTGCCAGCAGCGTAGCTAATAGCGGGGGGGCTATCAATGAGCAGTTCTTC. The chain couples TRBV9 to TRBJ2-1; TRBD2 matches at 11 bases. The CDR3 has 17 amino acids. Germline V gene lookup returns CDR1 SGDLS and CDR2 YYNGEE. V gave up 0 bases and J gave up 6 bases; unmatched junction bases: 8.

The J gene is TRBJ1-2, the V gene TRBV5-1; D might be TRBD1 (6 bases). Germline V CDR1 and CDR2: SGHRS, YFSETQ. The germline V and J ends were trimmed by 5 bases and 2 bases, with 10 bases remaining between them. The length of the CDR3 is 13 residues. The CDR3 sequence is CASRQGGNYGYTF. The CDR3 coding sequence is TGCGCCAGCAGGCAAGGGGGGAACTATGGCTACACCTTC.

Regarding this clone: The junction departs from germline at one end; a sequencing error may be responsible. This chain links TRBV2 with TRBJ2-3, with TRBD1 matching 7 bases. The germline V gene encodes CDR1 SNHLY and CDR2 FYNNEI. The CDR3 loop spans 17 amino acids. The CDR3 nucleotides are TGTGCCAGCAGTGAAGCGCAGAGGGGGCATGGCACAGATACACAGTATTTT. Amino acids: CASSEAQRGHGTDTQYF.

The chain joins TRBV19 to TRBJ1-3; tentatively, D is TRBD1 (5 bases). Trimming took off 8 bases at V and 0 bases at J, with 8 bases between the two ends. The CDR3 has 13 residues. Looked up from germline, CDR1 is LNHDA and CDR2 is SQIVND (reference sequence). The CDR3 sequence: CASGGLSGNTIYF. The CDR3 nucleotides are TGTGCCAGTGGGGGACTCTCTGGAAACACCATATATTTT.

The gene calls are TRBV11-2 and TRBJ2-7; 7 bases match TRBD1. The ends lost 5 bases at V and 2 bases at J; junction bases unmatched: 9. CDR3 length equals 15 residues. Germline CDR1 reads SGHAT; CDR2 reads FQNNGV. The CDR3 protein is CASSPRRTGPYEQYF. The CDR3, as DNA: TGTGCCAGCAGCCCCCGGCGGACAGGCCCCTACGAGCAGTACTTC.

The J gene is TRBJ1-3, the V gene TRBV28; D is possibly TRBD1 (6 bases). This CDR3 comprises 14 residues. Per the germline V gene, CDR1 is MDHEN and CDR2 is SYDVKM. The ends were cut back, 2 bases at V and 7 bases at J, with 12 bases in the middle. CDR3 DNA: TGTGCCAGCAGTTTAAGGGGGGGTCTGAACACCATATATTTT. Its protein is CASSLRGGLNTIYF.

This clone was found once. This chain links TRBV7-2 with TRBJ2-3, with TRBD2 identical over 7 bases. CDR1 is SGHTA and CDR2 is FQGNSA in the germline V gene. This CDR3 region has 14 residues. After removal of 2 bases from V and 6 bases from J, the junction contained 5 bases not matched to a gene. CDR3 nucleotides: TGTGCCAGCAGCTTAAGCTGGCGGGGGGATACGCAGTATTTT. Translating gives CASSLSWRGDTQYF.

The J gene is TRBJ1-2, the V gene TRBV5-5, with D perhaps TRBD1 (5 bases). V lost 0 bases, J lost 4 bases, and 13 bases lay in between. Germline lookup yields CDR1 SGHKS and CDR2 YYEKEE (reference sequence). This CDR3 spans 15 amino acids. CDR3 DNA: TGTGCCAGCAGCTTGGGTCCCGACAGATCCTATGGCTACACCTTC. It is translated as CASSLGPDRSYGYTF.

As for this clone: Other DNA sequences in this sample translate to the same CDR3. J is TRBJ1-1 and V is TRBV29-1; the D gene is possibly TRBD1 (6 bases). Looked up from germline, CDR1 is SQVTM and CDR2 is ANQGSEA. V was cut by 0 bases and J by 1 base, with 6 bases left in between. The CDR3 loop spans 13 amino acids. CDR3 amino acids: CSVEEGGNTEAFF. The CDR3 DNA follows: TGCAGCGTTGAAGAAGGGGGGAACACTGAAGCTTTCTTT.

The V gene is TRBV19, the J gene TRBJ1-5, with 8 positions matching TRBD1. The trim removed 7 bases at V and 6 bases at J, leaving 11 bases unmatched. From germline, CDR1 is LNHDA and CDR2 SQIVND (reference sequence). CDR3 length equals 15 residues. CDR3 DNA: TGTGCCAGTACCTACCAGACAGGGGTTGGTCAGCCCCAGCATTTT. Its protein product is CASTYQTGVGQPQHF. Filled out from reference TRBV19 and TRBJ1-5, the complete variable domain reads DGGITQSPKYLFRKEGQNVTLSCEQNLNHDAMYWYRQDPGQGLRLIYYSQIVNDFQKGDIAEGYSVSREKKESFPLTVTSAQKNPTAFYLCASTYQTGVGQPQHFGDGTRLSIL.

V gene TRBV11-3 combines with J gene TRBJ2-7; 8 bases agree with TRBD2. With V trimmed by 5 bases and J by 3 bases, 9 bases remained unmatched. The CDR3 has 15 amino acids. Germline V gene sequence: CDR1 SGHNT, CDR2 YENEEA. The CDR3 DNA follows: TGTGCCAGCAGCCCAACCTTCGGGGGGGACTACGAGCAGTACTTC. As protein: CASSPTFGGDYEQYF.

The CDR3 sequence: CASRSTGVDGYTF. CDR3 coding DNA: TGTGCCAGCAGATCCACAGGGGTGGATGGCTACACCTTC. This chain links TRBV28 with TRBJ1-2; 7 bases are shared with TRBD1. Germline CDR1 and CDR2: MDHEN and SYDVKM. J gave up 6 bases and V 6 bases, and 7 bases lay outside the gene matches. The CDR3 length is 13 residues.

The V and J genes are TRBV19 and TRBJ1-5; D is unresolved. Germline V gene sequence: CDR1 LNHDA, CDR2 SQIVND (reference sequence). The V and J ends lost 3 bases and 2 bases respectively, with 20 bases between them. This CDR3 is built from 18 residues. CDR3 residues: CASSIPTSAQGGNQPQHF. CDR3 coding DNA: TGTGCCAGTAGTATCCCAACCTCCGCTCAAGGAGGCAATCAGCCCCAGCATTTT.

A note on this clone: One junction end does not reproduce the germline sequence, and a read error may be involved. The J gene is TRBJ1-2, the V gene TRBV5-1; TRBD1 matches 7 bases. Per the germline V gene, CDR1 is SGHRS and CDR2 is YFSETQ. The CDR3 totals 13 residues. The CDR3 region is CASSLDRGSITAF. CDR3 in DNA: TGCGCCAGCAGCTTGGACAGGGGATCTATTACGGCCTTC.

The CDR3 sequence: CASSLVGRGDSNQPQHF. The DNA of the CDR3 is TGTGCCAGCAGCTTAGTAGGCAGGGGGGATAGCAATCAGCCCCAGCATTTT. The rearrangement links TRBV7-9 to TRBJ1-5, with 7 bases aligning to TRBD1. Germline V gene sequence: CDR1 SEHNR, CDR2 FQNEAQ (reference sequence). V lost 1 base and J lost 0; bases outside the gene matches: 6. The CDR3 runs 17 residues.

J is TRBJ2-5 and V is TRBV7-9; 8 positions match TRBD1. CDR1 and CDR2 (germline): SEHNR, FQNEAQ (reference sequence). V dropped 5 bases and J dropped 4; count of bases not matched to a gene: 12. The CDR3 totals 16 residues. As DNA, the CDR3 is TGTGCCAGCAGCCTCTGGACAGGGAGGCTGGGAGAGACCCAGTACTTC. Protein sequence: CASSLWTGRLGETQYF.

The rearrangement joins TRBV6-1 to TRBJ1-1; D not certain. With 5 bases removed from V and 1 base from J, the gap between germline ends came to 8 bases. The CDR3 sequence is 13 residues long. CDR1 and CDR2 (germline): MNHNS, SASEGT. CDR3 nucleotide sequence: TGTGCCAGCAGTCTACGACAGAACACTGAAGCTTTCTTT. It is translated as CASSLRQNTEAFF.

The CDR3 loop reads CASGGLAGTYNEQFF. The CDR3 DNA is TGTGCCAGCGGGGGTCTGGCAGGGACCTACAATGAGCAGTTCTTC. The chain recombines TRBV6-5 with TRBJ2-1; either TRBD1 or TRBD2 may supply D (5 bases each). The CDR3 consists of 15 residues. Trimming removed 8 bases at V and 2 bases at J, with 16 bases between. Germline lookup yields CDR1 MNHEY and CDR2 SVGAGI.

J is TRBJ1-5 and V is TRBV10-3; 7 nucleotides match TRBD1. Germline loops: CDR1 ENHRY, CDR2 SYGVKD. The CDR3 has 14 amino acids. Trimming cost V 10 bases and J 2 bases; bases outside gene matches: 8. CDR3 loop: CATTDRQGNQPQHF. CDR3 in DNA: TGTGCCACCACGGACAGGCAGGGCAATCAGCCCCAGCATTTT.

This sequence joins TRBV5-1 and TRBJ2-7; the D gene is possibly TRBD1 (6 bases). Germline CDR1 reads SGHRS; CDR2 reads YFSETQ. The V end lost 1 base, the J end lost 0 bases, and 14 bases lay between the germline ends. There are 16 residues in the CDR3. CDR3 nucleotide sequence: TGCGCCAGCAGCTTGACAGGGTCGGCAAGCTCCTACGAGCAGTACTTC. It is translated as CASSLTGSASSYEQYF. Full variable domain (missing parts from reference TRBV5-1 and TRBJ2-7): KAGVTQTPRYLIKTRGQQVTLSCSPISGHRSVSWYQQTPGQGLQFLFEYFSETQRNKGNFPGRFSGRQFSNSRSEMNVSTLELGDSALYLCASSLTGSASSYEQYFGPGTRLTVT.

This chain connects TRBV6-5 to TRBJ1-5; maybe TRBD1 (5 bases). The CDR3 sequence is 15 residues long. Germline CDR1 reads MNHEY; CDR2 reads SVGAGI. Trimming stripped 0 bases from V and 6 bases from J, with 12 bases between. The DNA of the CDR3 is TGTGCCAGCAGTTACTCGCGATGGGGGGGTCAGCCCCAGCATTTT. This encodes CASSYSRWGGQPQHF.